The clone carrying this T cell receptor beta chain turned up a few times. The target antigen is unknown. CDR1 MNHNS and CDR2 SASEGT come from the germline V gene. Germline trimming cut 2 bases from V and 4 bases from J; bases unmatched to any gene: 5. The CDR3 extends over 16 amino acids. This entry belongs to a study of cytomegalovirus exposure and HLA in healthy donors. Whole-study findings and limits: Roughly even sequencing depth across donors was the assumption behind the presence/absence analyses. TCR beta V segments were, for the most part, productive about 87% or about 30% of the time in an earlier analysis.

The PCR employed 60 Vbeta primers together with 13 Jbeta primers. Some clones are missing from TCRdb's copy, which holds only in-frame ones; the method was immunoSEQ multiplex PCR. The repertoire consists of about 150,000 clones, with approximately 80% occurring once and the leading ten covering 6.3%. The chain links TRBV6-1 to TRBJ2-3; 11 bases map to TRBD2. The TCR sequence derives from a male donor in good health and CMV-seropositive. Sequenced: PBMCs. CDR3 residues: CASSELVAGGPDTQYF. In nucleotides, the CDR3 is TGTGCCAGCAGTGAACTGGTAGCGGGAGGGCCAGATACGCAGTATTTT.